The present TCR beta chain was sequenced within a study of blood T cell repertoires in COVID-19. Study summary: COVID-19 samples, acute and convalescent, were from the United States, Italy and Spain. T cells, B-cell-depleted T cells, or PBMCs supplied cDNA or gDNA.

In the source study's methods: Reference gene primer amplification gave estimated nucleated cell counts. This table comes from immunoSEQ multiplex PCR, and its TCRdb copy is limited to in-frame clones, with some not included. D and trimming were read from the DNA, whereas the V and J calls and clone size are those reported in that table. The sample yields 250,000 to 300,000 clones, 75% to 85% seen once. The V gene's germline CDR1 is SGHRS and CDR2 YFSETQ. The CDR3 runs to 14 residues. J was trimmed by 4 bases and V by 2 bases; bases with no gene match: 3. This clone was detected once. The chain employs TRBV5-1 and TRBJ2-3; 8 bases match TRBD1. This receptor was taken from a middle-aged man with active or convalescent COVID-19. The specimen was peripheral blood. The CDR3 nucleotides are TGCGCCAGCAGCTTCTGGACAGGGTCAGATACGCAGTATTTT. Translating gives CASSFWTGSDTQYF.